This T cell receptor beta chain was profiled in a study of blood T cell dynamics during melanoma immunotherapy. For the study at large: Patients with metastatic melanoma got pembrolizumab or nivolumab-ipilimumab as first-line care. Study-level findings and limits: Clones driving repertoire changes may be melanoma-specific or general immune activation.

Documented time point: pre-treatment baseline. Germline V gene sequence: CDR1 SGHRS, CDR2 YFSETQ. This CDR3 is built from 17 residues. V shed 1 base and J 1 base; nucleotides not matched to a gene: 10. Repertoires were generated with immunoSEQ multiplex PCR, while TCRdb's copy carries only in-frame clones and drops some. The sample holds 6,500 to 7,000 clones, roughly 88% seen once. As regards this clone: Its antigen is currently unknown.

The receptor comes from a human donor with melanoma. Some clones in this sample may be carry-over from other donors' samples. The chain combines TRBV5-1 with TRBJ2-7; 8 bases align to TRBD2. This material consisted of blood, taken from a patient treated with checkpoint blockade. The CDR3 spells CASSLRMAGGDSYEQYF. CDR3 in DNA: TGCGCCAGCAGCTTGAGGATGGCGGGAGGCGATTCCTACGAGCAGTACTTC.